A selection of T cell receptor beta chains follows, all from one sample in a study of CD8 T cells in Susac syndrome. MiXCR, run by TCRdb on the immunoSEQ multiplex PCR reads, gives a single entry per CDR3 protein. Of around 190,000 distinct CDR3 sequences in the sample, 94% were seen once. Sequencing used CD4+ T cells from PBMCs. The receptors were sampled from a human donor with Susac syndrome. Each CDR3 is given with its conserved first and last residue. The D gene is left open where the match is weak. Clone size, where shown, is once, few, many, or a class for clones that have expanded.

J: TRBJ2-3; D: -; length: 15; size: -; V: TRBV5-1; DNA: TGCGCCAGCAGCTTGGGCAGGGTCCTCTCAGATACGCAGTATTTT; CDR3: CASSLGRVLSDTQYF
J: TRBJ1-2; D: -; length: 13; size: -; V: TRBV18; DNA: TGTGCCAGCTCAGAAGACAGTCTACGCAAGTACACCTTC; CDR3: CASSEDSLRKYTF
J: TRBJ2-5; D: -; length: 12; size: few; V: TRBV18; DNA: TGTGCCAGCTCCCGGGGGCAAGAGACCCAGTACTTC; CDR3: CASSRGQETQYF
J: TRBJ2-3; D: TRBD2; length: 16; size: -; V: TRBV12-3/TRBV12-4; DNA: TGTGCCAGCAGTTTTGGTACTAGCGCCGGCCCAGATACGCAGTATTTT; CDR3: CASSFGTSAGPDTQYF
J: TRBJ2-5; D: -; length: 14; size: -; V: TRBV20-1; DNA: TGCAGTGCAACAACTTCAGCGTACCAAGAGACCCAGTACTTC; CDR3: CSATTSAYQETQYF
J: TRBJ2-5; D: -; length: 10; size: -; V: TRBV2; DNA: TGTGCCAGCAGTGTCGAGACCCAGTACTTC; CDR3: CASSVETQYF
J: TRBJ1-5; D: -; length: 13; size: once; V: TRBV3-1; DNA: TGTGCCAGCAGCCAAGGGCAAAGGCAGCCCCAGCATTTT; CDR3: CASSQGQRQPQHF
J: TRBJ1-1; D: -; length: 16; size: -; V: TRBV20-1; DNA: TGCAGTGCTAGAGATCTAGGAAGGGAGTGGGGCACTGAAGCTTTCTTT; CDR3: CSARDLGREWGTEAFF
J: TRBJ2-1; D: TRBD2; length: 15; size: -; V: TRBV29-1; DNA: TGCAGCGCCGGGAGGGCGACTAGCGGTTACAATGAGCAGTTCTTC; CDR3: CSAGRATSGYNEQFF
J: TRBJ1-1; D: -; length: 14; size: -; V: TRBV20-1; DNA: TGCAGTGCATCCGGGACCCTCGTGGACACTGAAGCTTTCTTT; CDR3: CSASGTLVDTEAFF
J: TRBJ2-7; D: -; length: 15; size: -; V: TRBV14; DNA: TGTGCCAGCAGCCTTCCGGGACACCCCGCCTACGAGCAGTACTTC; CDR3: CASSLPGHPAYEQYF
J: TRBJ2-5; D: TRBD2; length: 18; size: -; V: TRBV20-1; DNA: TGCAGTGCCCGAGGGACTAGCGGGGGGGATTGGTACCAAGAGACCCAGTACTTC; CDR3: CSARGTSGGDWYQETQYF
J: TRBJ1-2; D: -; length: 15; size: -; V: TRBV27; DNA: TGTGCCAGCAGTACACCCGTGATAGGGAACTATGGCTACACCTTC; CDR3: CASSTPVIGNYGYTF
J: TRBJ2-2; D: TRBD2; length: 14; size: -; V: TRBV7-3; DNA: TGTGCCAGCGGCGGGGGGGCGAACACCGGGGAGCTGTTTTTT; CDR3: CASGGGANTGELFF
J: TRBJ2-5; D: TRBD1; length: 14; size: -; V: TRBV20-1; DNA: TGCAGTGCTAGAACAAAGGGGGCCCAAGAGACCCAGTACTTC; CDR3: CSARTKGAQETQYF
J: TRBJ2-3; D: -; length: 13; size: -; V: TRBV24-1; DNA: TGTGCCACCAGTCCAAAAGGCACAGATACGCAGTATTTT; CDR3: CATSPKGTDTQYF
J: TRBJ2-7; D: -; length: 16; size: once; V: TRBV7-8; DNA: TGTGCCAGCAGCTCCACCGGGACTCCCAGTGGCTACGAGCAGTACTTC; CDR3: CASSSTGTPSGYEQYF
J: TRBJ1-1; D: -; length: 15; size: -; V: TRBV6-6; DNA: TGTGCCAGCAGTTCTGAAAGGGGGATGAACACTGAAGCTTTCTTT; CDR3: CASSSERGMNTEAFF
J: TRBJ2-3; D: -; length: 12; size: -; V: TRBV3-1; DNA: TGTGCCAGCAGCGAAAGTGCGGATACGCAGTATTTT; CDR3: CASSESADTQYF
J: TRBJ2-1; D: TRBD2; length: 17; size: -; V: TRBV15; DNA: TGTGCCACCAGCAGCTATTCCGGGGGGGCCAAGTACAATGAGCAGTTCTTC; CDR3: CATSSYSGGAKYNEQFF
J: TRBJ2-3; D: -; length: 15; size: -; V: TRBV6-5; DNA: TGTGCCAGCAGTAGACAAGGGGGGGCCCCAGATACGCAGTATTTT; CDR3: CASSRQGGAPDTQYF
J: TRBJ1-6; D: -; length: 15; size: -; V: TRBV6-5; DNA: TGTGCCAGCAGTTTATCAGGGGAAGGGAATTCACCCCTCCACTTT; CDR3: CASSLSGEGNSPLHF
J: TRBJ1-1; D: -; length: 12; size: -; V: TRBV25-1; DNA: TGTGCCAGCAGTGAATCTAGCGCGAAGGCTTTCTTT; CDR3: CASSESSAKAFF
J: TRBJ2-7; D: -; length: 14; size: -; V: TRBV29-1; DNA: TGCAGCGTTGAAGTAGGAGGGGGGAGGTACGAGCAGTACTTC; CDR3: CSVEVGGGRYEQYF
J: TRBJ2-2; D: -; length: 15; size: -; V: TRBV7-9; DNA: TGTGCCAGCAGCTCGGGCGCTTCGAGCACCGGGGAGCTGTTTTTT; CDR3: CASSSGASSTGELFF
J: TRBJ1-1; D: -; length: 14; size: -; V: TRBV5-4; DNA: TGTGCCAGCAGCTTGGCCACATTGAGCACTGAAGCTTTCTTT; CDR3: CASSLATLSTEAFF
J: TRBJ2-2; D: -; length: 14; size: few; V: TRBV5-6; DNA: TGTGCCAGCAGCTTGGATACGAACACCGGGGAGCTGTTTTTT; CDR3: CASSLDTNTGELFF
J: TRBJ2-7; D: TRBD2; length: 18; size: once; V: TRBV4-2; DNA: TGTGCCAGCAGCCAAGTTTCAGGACAGGGGACTAGCGGCTACGAGCAGTACTTC; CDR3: CASSQVSGQGTSGYEQYF
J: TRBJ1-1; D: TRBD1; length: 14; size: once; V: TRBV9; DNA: TGTGCCAGCAGCGCGGACAGGGTGAACACTGAAGCTTTCTTT; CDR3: CASSADRVNTEAFF
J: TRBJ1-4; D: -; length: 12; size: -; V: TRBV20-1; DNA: TGCAGTGCGGGAGGCGGAAATGAAAAACTGTTTTTT; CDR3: CSAGGGNEKLFF
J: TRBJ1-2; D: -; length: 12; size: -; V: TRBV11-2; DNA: TGTGCCAGCAGCTTACAACAGGATGGCTACACCTTC; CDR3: CASSLQQDGYTF
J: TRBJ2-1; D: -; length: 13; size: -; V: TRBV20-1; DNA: TGCAGTGCTGGCGCCATTCCAGAACAGGAGCAGTTCTTC; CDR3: CSAGAIPEQEQFF
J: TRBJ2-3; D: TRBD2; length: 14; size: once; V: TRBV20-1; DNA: TGCAGTGCTAGTAGTCTAGCGGGCACAGATACGCAGTATTTT; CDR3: CSASSLAGTDTQYF
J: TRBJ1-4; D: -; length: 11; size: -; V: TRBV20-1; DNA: TGCAGTGCCTCAGGGAGTGAAAAACTGTTTTTT; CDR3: CSASGSEKLFF
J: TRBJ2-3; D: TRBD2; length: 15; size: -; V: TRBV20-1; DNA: TGCAGTGCGCGGTCCGCGGGGGGGCCAGGAGATACGCAGTATTTT; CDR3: CSARSAGGPGDTQYF
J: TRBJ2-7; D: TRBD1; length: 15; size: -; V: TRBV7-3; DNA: TGTGCCAGCAGCCTCGACAGGGGGCCGACCTACGAGCAGTACTTC; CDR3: CASSLDRGPTYEQYF
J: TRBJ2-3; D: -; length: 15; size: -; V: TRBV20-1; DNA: TGCAGTGCTAGATTCAACGGGGCTAGCACAGATACGCAGTATTTT; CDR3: CSARFNGASTDTQYF
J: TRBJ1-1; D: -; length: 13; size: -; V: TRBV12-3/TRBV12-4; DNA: TGTGCCAGCAGTTCAGGACAGAGAACTGAAGCTTTCTTT; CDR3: CASSSGQRTEAFF
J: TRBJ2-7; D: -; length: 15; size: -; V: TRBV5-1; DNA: TGCGCCAGCAGCTTGGAGGTGGCGGGGTTACACGAGCAGTACTTC; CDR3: CASSLEVAGLHEQYF
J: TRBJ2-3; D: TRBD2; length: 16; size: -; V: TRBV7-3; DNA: TGTGCCAGCAGCTTAATGCCTAGCGGGACAACAGATACGCAGTATTTT; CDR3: CASSLMPSGTTDTQYF
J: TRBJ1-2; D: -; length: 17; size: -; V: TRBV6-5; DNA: TGTGCCAGCAGTTACTCTCGTCAGGGCACTTCCCGCTATGGCTACACCTTC; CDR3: CASSYSRQGTSRYGYTF
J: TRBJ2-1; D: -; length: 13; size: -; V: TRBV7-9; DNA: TGTGCCAGCTTCGTGAGGACCAACAATGAGCAGTTCTTC; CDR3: CASFVRTNNEQFF
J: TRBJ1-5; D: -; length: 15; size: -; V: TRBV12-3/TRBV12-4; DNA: TGTGCCAGCAGTTTAGGAGGGCGCGGGAATCAGCCCCAGCATTTT; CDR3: CASSLGGRGNQPQHF
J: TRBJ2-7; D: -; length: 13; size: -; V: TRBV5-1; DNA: TGCGCCAGCAGCTTGGGCAGCACCTCCGAGCAGTACTTC; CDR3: CASSLGSTSEQYF
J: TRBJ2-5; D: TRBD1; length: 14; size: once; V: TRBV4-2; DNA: TGTGCCAGCAGCCCGGGACAGGGCTGGGAGACCCAGTACTTC; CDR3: CASSPGQGWETQYF
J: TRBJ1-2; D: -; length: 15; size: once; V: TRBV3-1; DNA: TGTGCCAGCAGCCAAGTCCTCCCAGGGACGGGGGGCTACACCTTC; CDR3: CASSQVLPGTGGYTF
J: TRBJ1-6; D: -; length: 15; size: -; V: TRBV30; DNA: TGTGCCTGGAGTCCCCTCCGGACAGTCAATTCACCCCTCCACTTT; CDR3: CAWSPLRTVNSPLHF
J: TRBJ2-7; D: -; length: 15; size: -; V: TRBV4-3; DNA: TGCGCCAGCAGCCAAGATGGAGGGGGCGGTTACGAGCAGTACTTC; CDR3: CASSQDGGGGYEQYF
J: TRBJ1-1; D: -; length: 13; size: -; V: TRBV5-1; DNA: TGCGCCAGCAGCTTGTGGATGAACACTGAAGCTTTCTTT; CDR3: CASSLWMNTEAFF
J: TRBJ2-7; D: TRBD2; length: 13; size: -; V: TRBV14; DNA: TGTGCCAGCAGCCCTCTGGGGGGAGGGGAGCAGTACTTC; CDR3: CASSPLGGGEQYF
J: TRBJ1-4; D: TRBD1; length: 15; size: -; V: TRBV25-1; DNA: TGTGCCAGCAGTCCCTCGGGACAGATGAATGAAAAACTGTTTTTT; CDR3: CASSPSGQMNEKLFF
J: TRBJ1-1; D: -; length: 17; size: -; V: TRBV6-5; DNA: TGTGCCAGCAGTTATTATTACGGCAGGGATAAGAACACTGAAGCTTTCTTT; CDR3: CASSYYYGRDKNTEAFF
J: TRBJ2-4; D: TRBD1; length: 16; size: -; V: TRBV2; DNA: TGTGCCAGCAGTGAAACAGGGGGCGCAGCCAAAAACATTCAGTACTTC; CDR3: CASSETGGAAKNIQYF
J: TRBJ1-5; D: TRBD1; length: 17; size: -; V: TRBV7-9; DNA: TGTGCCAGCAGCTCCCCGTCCGGGACAGGGGGCAATCAGCCCCAGCATTTT; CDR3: CASSSPSGTGGNQPQHF
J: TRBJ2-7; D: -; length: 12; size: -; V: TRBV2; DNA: TGTGCCAGCAGGGACGGCGGGAAGGAGCAGTACTTC; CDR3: CASRDGGKEQYF